Each of the 29 T cell receptor beta chains below was sequenced from the same sample in a study of post-analysis software for immune sequencing data. These receptors' antigens are unknown. Libraries were made from TCR beta cDNA, and they carried unique molecular identifiers. TCRdb re-analysed the PCR reads in MiXCR, keeping a single row per CDR3 protein. The sample lists about 800,000 distinct CDR3 sequences; 25% to 30% were seen once. General study points: In patients, TRBV5-6, TRBV5-1 and TRBV20-1 belonged to roughly 5 TRBV segments found more frequently than in controls.

The specimen sequenced was blood. Every receptor here comes from a girl aged 5 to 17 with multiple sclerosis.

In this sample, this clonotype turned up once. This chain joins TRBV6-1 and TRBJ1-2; weak D call: TRBD1 (6 bases). The V end was cut by 2 bases, the J end by 3 bases, with 16 bases between. Per the germline V gene, CDR1 is MNHNS and CDR2 is SASEGT. The CDR3 extends over 16 amino acids. The CDR3 DNA reads TGTGCCAGCAGTGAAAGGGTAGCGGGGGCGGACTATGGCTACACCTTC. It specifies CASSERVAGADYGYTF.

The genes are TRBV3-1 and TRBJ2-3; D is unresolved. In germline, CDR1 is LGHDT, CDR2 YNNKEL (reference sequence). CDR3 length: 17 amino acids. Trimming shortened V by 1 base and J by 0 bases, and 14 bases separated the two germline ends. The CDR3 coding sequence is TGTGCCAGCAGCCAAGTCCGGGCCTATCCCAGCACAGATACGCAGTATTTT. It is translated as CASSQVRAYPSTDTQYF.

This clonotype was counted only a few times. The chain links TRBV27 to TRBJ2-6, with a weak D call TRBD2 (6 bases). Germline V CDR1 and CDR2: MNHEY, SMNVEV (reference sequence). The germline V and J ends were trimmed by 5 bases and 0 bases, with 14 bases remaining between them. The CDR3 has 17 amino acids. The CDR3 DNA reads as TGTGCCAGCAGTCCCTGGAGGGGTCGCTCTGGGGCCAACGTCCTGACTTTC. Translating it yields CASSPWRGRSGANVLTF.

This clonotype was seen more than once but under ten times. This rearrangement joins TRBV3-1 to TRBJ2-1; 8 bases match TRBD2. Germline V gene data show CDR1 as LGHDT and CDR2 as YNNKEL (reference sequence). J lost 4 bases, V lost 4 bases, and 12 bases had no gene match. This CDR3 contains 17 residues. The CDR3 here is CASSRTAVAGHYNEQFF. The CDR3 region has the DNA TGTGCCAGCAGCCGAACTGCGGTAGCGGGGCATTACAATGAGCAGTTCTTC.

The CDR3 loop reads CASSLGRTTVTGELFF. CDR3 nucleotide sequence: TGTGCCAGCAGCTTAGGGCGCACCACGGTCACCGGGGAGCTGTTTTTT. The genes are TRBV7-9 and TRBJ2-2; D is uncertain. Trimming left V 1 base short and J 4 bases short, with 13 bases between. CDR1 and CDR2 (germline): SEHNR, FQNEAQ (reference sequence). The CDR3 has 16 amino acids.

The chain carries TRBV10-3 and TRBJ2-1; tentative D call: TRBD1 (6 bases). The V end was cut by 6 bases, the J end by 7 bases, with 16 bases between. The CDR3 totals 14 residues. The V gene's germline CDR1 is ENHRY and CDR2 SYGVKD. The CDR3 DNA follows: TGTGCCATCAGCGACAGGAGCCTCAGTAATGAGCAGTTCTTC. This gives the protein CAISDRSLSNEQFF.

The chain couples TRBV28 to TRBJ1-5, with D maybe TRBD1 (6 bases). Germline V CDR1 and CDR2: MDHEN, SYDVKM. The CDR3 consists of 15 residues. Trimming cost V 5 bases and J 5 bases, with 16 bases left between them. The DNA of the CDR3 is TGTGCCAGCAGTACCCCAGGGGCCTACTATCAGCCCCAGCATTTT. Its translation: CASSTPGAYYQPQHF.

The V and J genes are TRBV5-1 and TRBJ2-1, with D possibly being TRBD1 or TRBD2 (5 bases each). The V end lost 2 bases, the J end lost 3 bases, and 18 bases lay between the germline ends. CDR3 size: 17 residues. Per germline, CDR1 SGHRS and CDR2 YFSETQ. The CDR3 reads CASSFLLHWGSYNEQFF. DNA for the CDR3: TGCGCCAGCAGCTTCCTCCTCCATTGGGGGAGCTACAATGAGCAGTTCTTC.

This clonotype was seen repeatedly, ten times or more. The chain combines TRBV5-1 with TRBJ2-1; D possibly matches TRBD1 or TRBD2 (5 bases each). The CDR3 is 16 amino acids. The V and J ends lost 0 bases and 4 bases respectively, with 14 bases between them. Germline lookup yields CDR1 SGHRS and CDR2 YFSETQ. The CDR3 coding sequence is TGCGCCAGCAGCTTGGGTGGGACGCGGAATTACAATGAGCAGTTCTTC. Translated: CASSLGGTRNYNEQFF. Based on the CDR3 plus reference TRBV5-1 and TRBJ2-1, the full variable domain is KAGVTQTPRYLIKTRGQQVTLSCSPISGHRSVSWYQQTPGQGLQFLFEYFSETQRNKGNFPGRFSGRQFSNSRSEMNVSTLELGDSALYLCASSLGGTRNYNEQFFGPGTRLTVL.

This clonotype was counted many times. This rearrangement joins TRBV29-1 to TRBJ1-6, with D possibly being TRBD1 (5 bases). The V gene lost 4 bases and the J gene lost 7 bases, with 11 bases spanning the gap. Germline CDR1 reads SQVTM; CDR2 reads ANQGSEA. The CDR3 contains 13 residues. This CDR3 is CSVGDGWNSPLHF. Here the CDR3 DNA reads TGCAGCGTTGGGGACGGGTGGAATTCACCCCTCCACTTT.

This clonotype was seen a few times. V usage is TRBV12-3 or TRBV12-4 and J usage is TRBJ1-2, with TRBD1 matching 8 bases. Trimming removed 3 bases from V and 4 bases from J; junction bases left unmatched: 7. There are 15 residues in the CDR3. CDR3 region: CASSFSGQGTYGYTF. Written as DNA, the CDR3 is TGTGCCAGCAGTTTCTCCGGACAGGGCACCTATGGCTACACCTTC.

The rearrangement joins TRBV20-1 to TRBJ2-1; 7 bases agree with TRBD2. Trimming cost V 2 bases and J 0 bases; bases outside gene matches: 1. CDR3 length: 14 amino acids. The germline V gene has CDR1 DFQATT and CDR2 SNEGSKA (reference sequence). The CDR3 region has the DNA TGCAGTGCTAGACTAGCGGTCTCCTACAATGAGCAGTTCTTC. Its translation is CSARLAVSYNEQFF.

This clonotype was counted a few times. The chain links TRBV2 to TRBJ2-5; 11 bases agree with TRBD2. V was pared by 9 bases and J by 1 base, with 7 bases of the junction left unmatched. The CDR3 totals 15 residues. Germline V lookup: CDR1 SNHLY, CDR2 FYNNEI. CDR3 sequence (DNA): TGTGCCAGGAGGGGGACTAGCGGTACCCAAGAGACCCAGTACTTC. It encodes CARRGTSGTQETQYF. Complete variable domain (other parts from reference TRBV2 and TRBJ2-5): EPEVTQTPSHQVTQMGQEVILRCVPISNHLYFYWYRQILGQKVEFLVSFYNNEISEKSEIFDDQFSVERPDGSNFTLKIRSTKLEDSAMYFCARRGTSGTQETQYFGPGTRLLVL.

The genes are TRBV12-3 or TRBV12-4 and TRBJ2-4; D is ambiguous. The J call may be incorrect, as the DNA end agrees better with TRBJ2-5. The CDR3 spans 13 residues. CDR3 sequence reads: CASRAVHQETQYF. CDR3 DNA: TGTGCCAGCAGGGCGGTGCACCAAGAGACCCAGTACTTC.

This clonotype came up a few times. The chain is built from TRBV20-1 and TRBJ2-1; TRBD2 matches at 12 bases. The CDR3 runs to 17 residues. Looked up from germline, CDR1 is DFQATT and CDR2 is SNEGSKA (reference sequence). V dropped 5 bases and J dropped 2; count of bases not matched to a gene: 10. The CDR3 loop is CSAQDSRLAGAYNEQFF. Here the CDR3 DNA reads TGCAGTGCTCAGGACAGCCGACTAGCGGGGGCCTACAATGAGCAGTTCTTC.

This sequence joins TRBV7-2 and TRBJ2-5; 10 positions match TRBD2. V was pared by 4 bases and J by 11 bases, with 16 bases of the junction left unmatched. The length of the CDR3 is 16 residues. Germline lookup yields CDR1 SGHTA and CDR2 FQGNSA. The CDR3 DNA reads as TGTGCCAGCAGCTCAAGGCCTAGCGGGAGTAGGAATGAGCAGTACTTC. Protein product: CASSSRPSGSRNEQYF.

This rearrangement joins TRBV28 to TRBJ2-7; D is ambiguous. With 5 bases removed from V and 2 bases from J, the gap between germline ends came to 16 bases. Per germline, CDR1 MDHEN and CDR2 SYDVKM. This CDR3 region has 15 residues. CDR3 DNA: TGTGCCAGCAGTCCAACGTGGGCGGACGCCTACGAGCAGTACTTC. Translation: CASSPTWADAYEQYF.

A single count supports this clonotype. The chain joins TRBV12-3 or TRBV12-4 to TRBJ2-3, with D hard to call. The V gene lost 8 bases and the J gene lost 3 bases, with 15 bases spanning the gap. CDR3 length: 14 amino acids. The CDR3 DNA follows: TGTGCCAGCCGCGGCCTCTACCCTACAGATACGCAGTATTTT. Its translation is CASRGLYPTDTQYF.

This sequence joins TRBV7-9 and TRBJ1-5; D is ambiguous. Trimming cost V 4 bases and J 10 bases, with 17 bases left between them. This CDR3 has 14 amino acids. CDR1 is SEHNR and CDR2 is FQNEAQ in the germline V gene (reference sequence). This CDR3 reads CASSSLATLSPQHF. The DNA for the CDR3 is TGTGCCAGCAGCTCCCTGGCGACGTTATCCCCCCAGCATTTT.

The chain links TRBV25-1 to TRBJ1-1; 8 bases fit TRBD1. The V gene's germline CDR1 is MGHDK and CDR2 SYGVNS. The CDR3 runs to 16 residues. The ends lost 5 bases at V and 4 bases at J; junction bases unmatched: 12. The CDR3 reads CASSSHFTGGGTEAFF. Here the CDR3 DNA reads TGTGCCAGCAGTTCTCACTTCACAGGGGGAGGCACTGAAGCTTTCTTT.

This clonotype has just a few counts. The chain uses TRBV12-3 or TRBV12-4 and TRBJ2-3; TRBD1 aligns across 7 bases. The V and J ends lost 5 bases and 0 bases, in that order; junction bases with no gene match: 11. The CDR3 loop spans 17 amino acids. Here the CDR3 reads CASSPGRQGFSTDTQYF. The CDR3, as DNA: TGTGCCAGCAGTCCGGGTCGACAGGGCTTTAGCACAGATACGCAGTATTTT.

This clonotype has only a few counts. V is TRBV20-1 and J is TRBJ2-7, with 7 positions matching TRBD1. Germline values: CDR1 DFQATT, CDR2 SNEGSKA (reference sequence). CDR3 length: 15 residues. The J segment lost 0 bases and the V segment lost 2 bases, leaving 7 bases of the junction unmatched. This chain's CDR3 is CSARRSAGGSYEQYF. The CDR3 DNA is TGCAGTGCTAGAAGGTCGGCAGGGGGCTCCTACGAGCAGTACTTC.

This clonotype occurred a few times. The chain carries TRBV7-9 and TRBJ2-3; TRBD2 aligns across 9 bases. Germline V lookup: CDR1 SEHNR, CDR2 FQNEAQ (reference sequence). This CDR3 has 15 amino acids. V trimming: 4 bases; J trimming: 4 bases; junction bases outside the gene matches: 6. Here the CDR3 DNA reads TGTGCCAGCAGCTGGAGCGGGAGGAGGGCAGATACGCAGTATTTT. This translates into CASSWSGRRADTQYF.

Comments on this clonotype: A much larger clone lies one base from this, so it may be a read error. The V and J genes are TRBV29-1 and TRBJ2-1, with TRBD2 as a possible D gene (5 bases). The ends were cut back, 8 bases at V and 5 bases at J, with 16 bases in the middle. This CDR3 has 13 amino acids. CDR1 and CDR2 (germline): SQVTM, ANQGSEA. As DNA, the CDR3 is TGCAGCATTGTCGCCAGCGGCCACAATGAGCAGTTCTTC. As protein: CSIVASGHNEQFF.

The DNA of the CDR3 is TGCAGTGCTAGAGTTCCAGGCGATAACTACAATGAGCAGTTCTTC. It is translated as CSARVPGDNYNEQFF. The rearrangement uses TRBV20-1 and TRBJ2-1; D gene uncertain. The length of the CDR3 is 15 residues. Germline CDR1 reads DFQATT; CDR2 reads SNEGSKA (reference sequence). V shed 1 base and J shed 3 bases, with 13 bases lying between them.

This clonotype was observed a handful of times. The V gene is TRBV5-6, the J gene TRBJ2-2, with 7 bases identical to TRBD1. The CDR3 is 16 residues long. The V gene's germline CDR1 is SGHDT and CDR2 YYEEEE. The trim removed 2 bases at V and 0 bases at J, leaving 4 bases unmatched. The CDR3 region is CASSFGTGANTGELFF. The DNA for the CDR3 is TGTGCCAGCAGCTTTGGTACAGGGGCGAACACCGGGGAGCTGTTTTTT.

This clonotype was observed a handful of times. The gene calls are TRBV5-1 and TRBJ2-7; D might be TRBD1 (6 bases). Germline CDR1 and CDR2: SGHRS and YFSETQ. The CDR3 spans 14 residues. V lost 2 bases and J 5 bases, leaving 14 bases between the germline ends. The CDR3 coding sequence is TGCGCCAGCAGCTTCCGGGACATCAGGGACGAGCAGTACTTC. This gives the protein CASSFRDIRDEQYF.

In its sample, this clonotype was seen a few times. J is TRBJ2-7 and V is TRBV7-9; 7 nucleotides align to TRBD1. Trimming at V came to 1 base and at J to 5 bases, leaving 11 bases not matched to a gene. Per germline, CDR1 SEHNR and CDR2 FQNEAQ (reference sequence). The CDR3 loop spans 16 amino acids. DNA of the CDR3: TGTGCCAGCAGCTTAGTGGCGACAGGGTCCTTGGACGAGCAGTACTTC. Residues: CASSLVATGSLDEQYF. Full variable domain (missing parts from reference TRBV7-9 and TRBJ2-7): DTGVSQNPRHKITKRGQNVTFRCDPISEHNRLYWYRQTLGQGPEFLTYFQNEAQLEKSRLLSDRFSAERPKGSFSTLEIQRTEQGDSAMYLCASSLVATGSLDEQYFGPGTRLTVT.

The CDR3 loop is CASSPGRAYNEQFF. DNA for the CDR3: TGTGCCAGCAGCCCAGGGCGGGCTTACAATGAGCAGTTCTTC. The chain couples TRBV9 to TRBJ2-1; D may match TRBD1 or TRBD2 (5 bases each). V was clipped by 4 bases and J by 4 bases, with 12 bases between them. CDR3 length equals 14 residues. From germline, CDR1 is SGDLS and CDR2 YYNGEE.